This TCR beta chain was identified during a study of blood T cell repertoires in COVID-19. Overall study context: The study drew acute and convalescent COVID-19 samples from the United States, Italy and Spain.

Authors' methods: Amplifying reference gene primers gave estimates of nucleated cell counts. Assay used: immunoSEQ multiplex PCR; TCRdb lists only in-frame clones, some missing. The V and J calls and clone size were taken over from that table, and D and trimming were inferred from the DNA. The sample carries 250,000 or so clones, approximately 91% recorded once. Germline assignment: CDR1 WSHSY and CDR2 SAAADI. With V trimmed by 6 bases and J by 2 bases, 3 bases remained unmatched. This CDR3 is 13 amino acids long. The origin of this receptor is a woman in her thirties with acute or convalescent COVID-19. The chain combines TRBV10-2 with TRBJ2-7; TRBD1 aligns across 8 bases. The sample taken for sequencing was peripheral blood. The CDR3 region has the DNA TGCGCCAGCAGGTGGACAGGGACCTACGAGCAGTACTTC. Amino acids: CASRWTGTYEQYF.